A single sample is the source of the 12 T cell receptor beta chains below, sequenced in a study of blood T cells in healthy people across ages. Through a sample-barcoded 5' primer and a J-beta primer mix, a second PCR was run for roughly 7 to 12 cycles. Via MiXCR, TCRdb re-called the 5' RACE reads, giving one row per CDR3 protein. Of 790,000 or so distinct CDR3 sequences listed, roughly three fifths were seen once; the top ten hold around 24%. Material for sequencing was blood. Every receptor here comes from a man aged 40-49 years in good health.

In the case of this clonotype: At one end, the junction sequence differs from germline, possibly due to a read error. The rearrangement uses TRBV29-1 and TRBJ2-2; no firm D call. CDR1 SQVTM and CDR2 ANQGSEA come from the germline V gene. The CDR3 totals 14 residues. CDR3 nucleotide sequence: TGCAGCGTTGAACTGCTGGCAAACACCGGAGAGCTGTTTTTT. It is translated as CSVELLANTGELFF.

J is TRBJ2-6 and V is TRBV5-1; 7 bases agree with TRBD1. This CDR3 is 18 amino acids long. Unmatched junction bases numbered 9, after V lost 3 bases and J lost 0 bases. Germline-derived CDR1 and CDR2 are SGHRS and YFSETQ. The CDR3 nucleotides read TGCGCCAGCAGCTCCGGGACAGACCGAAACTCTGGGGCCAACGTCCTGACTTTC. Protein: CASSSGTDRNSGANVLTF.

In its sample, this clonotype was seen a few times. This chain connects TRBV9 to TRBJ2-1; no definite D call. V lost 0 bases and J 6 bases, leaving 4 bases between the germline ends. This CDR3 region has 12 residues. Germline CDR1 SGDLS, CDR2 YYNGEE. The chain's CDR3 is CASSVDGNEQFF. The CDR3 bases are TGTGCCAGCAGCGTAGACGGCAATGAGCAGTTCTTC.

The chain links TRBV29-1 to TRBJ2-5, with 16 bases identical to TRBD2. CDR1 is SQVTM, CDR2 ANQGSEA, per germline. The J segment lost 11 bases and the V segment lost 7 bases, leaving 7 bases of the junction unmatched. This CDR3 has 13 residues. The DNA for the CDR3 is TGCAGCGCGGGACTAGCGGGAGGGAATGAGCAGTACTTC. Translated: CSAGLAGGNEQYF.

The chain has TRBV7-9 and TRBJ2-5; TRBD1 matches at 8 bases. Judging by the DNA end, TRBJ2-7 fits better; the J call may be wrong. This CDR3 has 16 residues. Germline CDR1 and CDR2: SEHNR and FQNEAQ (reference sequence). In DNA, the CDR3 is TGTGCCAGCAGCTTATACAGGGGGATAGCGACCTACGAGCAGTACTTC. As protein: CASSLYRGIATYEQYF.

The V gene is TRBV20-1, the J gene TRBJ1-5; 8 positions match TRBD1. V lost 5 bases and J lost 2; bases outside the gene matches: 8. The CDR3 consists of 15 residues. From germline, CDR1 is DFQATT and CDR2 SNEGSKA (reference sequence). As DNA, the CDR3 is TGCAGTGCTTATAGAACAGGGGGACGCAATCAGCCCCAGCATTTT. It yields the protein CSAYRTGGRNQPQHF.

V and J are TRBV14 and TRBJ2-1; 8 bases are a match to TRBD2. Germline V gene data show CDR1 as SGHDN and CDR2 as FVKESK. This CDR3 spans 16 amino acids. The ends lost 5 bases at V and 4 bases at J; junction bases unmatched: 10. Written as DNA, the CDR3 is TGTGCCAGCAGCTTAGGGACTAGTGGCTATTACAATGAGCAGTTCTTC. It translates to CASSLGTSGYYNEQFF.

The J gene is TRBJ2-5, the V gene TRBV20-1, with D hard to call. The ends were cut back, 1 base at V and 2 bases at J, with 14 bases in the middle. Germline V lookup: CDR1 DFQATT, CDR2 SNEGSKA (reference sequence). The CDR3 loop spans 15 amino acids. The CDR3 loop reads CSARGVGPSQETQYF. The CDR3 coding sequence is TGCAGTGCTAGAGGGGTCGGGCCCTCACAAGAGACCCAGTACTTC.

V and J are TRBV10-3 and TRBJ2-3; 10 bases match TRBD2. CDR1 is ENHRY, CDR2 SYGVKD, per germline. The CDR3 runs to 15 residues. J gave up 2 bases and V 3 bases, and 2 bases lay outside the gene matches. The CDR3 nucleotides are TGTGCCATCAGTGAAACTAGCGGGACCACAGATACGCAGTATTTT. Translation gives CAISETSGTTDTQYF.

This clonotype was picked up a small number of times. The chain is built from TRBV20-1 and TRBJ2-5; 9 bases fit TRBD2. CDR1 is DFQATT and CDR2 is SNEGSKA in the germline V gene (reference sequence). J was trimmed by 6 bases and V by 6 bases; bases with no gene match: 14. CDR3 size: 15 residues. CDR3 in amino acids: CSALVPSGTSKTQYF. In DNA, the CDR3 is TGCAGTGCATTAGTTCCTAGCGGGACGTCGAAGACCCAGTACTTC.

The chain is built from TRBV6-2 or TRBV6-3 and TRBJ2-5, with D perhaps TRBD1 or TRBD2 (5 bases each). V lost 6 bases to trimming and J lost 2 bases, with 10 bases between them. The CDR3 spans 13 residues. Per the germline V gene, CDR1 is MNHEY and CDR2 is SVGEGT. The CDR3 protein is CASRSGPQETQYF. In DNA, the CDR3 is TGTGCCAGCAGGTCGGGGCCTCAAGAGACCCAGTACTTC.

This clonotype has a count of ten or more. The genes are TRBV4-1 and TRBJ2-1; the match to TRBD2 covers 9 bases. Germline V CDR1 and CDR2: MGHRA, YSYEKL. This CDR3 has 15 amino acids. After removal of 1 base from V and 6 bases from J, the junction contained 4 bases not matched to a gene. CDR3 residues: CASSQAQTSGNEQFF. The DNA of the CDR3 is TGCGCCAGCAGCCAAGCCCAGACTAGCGGCAATGAGCAGTTCTTC.